The subject of this entry is one T cell receptor beta chain. Its antigen target is currently unknown. No much larger clonotype is one base removed from it; base qualities were not supplied. The CDR3 spans 16 residues, from the cysteine through the phenylalanine. Kept here is only the CDR3 DNA, which spans 48 bases and is read in frame from base 1. V is cut back by 6 bases and J by 0 bases, with 5 bases in the junction unmatched. The germline V gene supplies CDR1 ENHRY and CDR2 SYGVKD. These data are taken from a study of shared clonotypes between healthy human individuals (dated by TCRdb to about 2020). About the full investigation: A couple of women and a few men aged 18 to 49 years were included in the cohort. For each donor, CD4 naive and CD4 memory were each run on three plates, CD8 naive on two plates, and CD8 memory on one plate. Blood TCR repertoires of roughly five healthy adults were deeply sequenced to estimate repertoire size and the extent of clonotype sharing between individuals. Libraries were prepared and TCR repertoires were sequenced by different laboratories using diverse techniques, in order to increase sequencing depth and limit assay-specific biases. Between about 0.8 and 8.9 billion PBMCs per donor were obtained by leukapheresis. Paper-wide results and their limitations: Around 5.4% of naive CD4, roughly 3.6% of naive CD8, 2.3% of memory CD4, and roughly 0.4% of memory CD8 clonotypes were shared across a few donors. Pairwise subsampling led to the expectation that sequencing depth would affect the degree of clonotype sharing among donors. Compared with non-shared clonotypes, clonotypes shared by all four sorted-subset donors had higher generation probabilities. The genetic and exposure-history diversity represented was limited by the small number of donors. Estimated clonotype richness was generally larger for naive than for memory subsets. Sampling was restricted to blood, and TCR repertoires in tissues likely differ from the TCR repertoires found in blood. Rarefaction of sorted-subset datasets indicated incomplete sequencing despite the large sequencing depth.

Using the deep immunoSEQ assay, multiplex PCR amplified TCR CDR3 regions from genomic DNA. Extracted genomic DNA from each cell subset was distributed evenly across all wells of several immunoSEQ 96-well plates, and each plate was treated as a replicate. For sorted subsets, each replicate PCR was loaded with roughly 190 ng genomic DNA, equivalent to 30,000 or so T cell genomes. Purified libraries were measured with a Qubit 3.0 fluorometer, size-checked on a Bioanalyzer 2100, and measured again with the KAPA Library Quantification kit. A separate single-read 150-cycle Illumina NextSeq 550 flow cell was used to sequence each immunoSEQ 96-well plate. As for the authors' bioinformatics: Because the immunoSEQ output held only junctional sequences and lacked quality scores, the filtering could not match the filtering applied to full-length reads. To assign V/J genes and CDR3, sequences were annotated against IMGT germline references using PyIR, a Python wrapper for IgBLAST v1.9. Reads were removed for weak V/J assignments (E-value above 1e-6), missing CDR3, stop codons, out-of-frame junctions, or ambiguous translated residues. A V3J clonotype was defined by an identical inferred V gene, J gene, and CDR3 amino acid sequence. Percentage overlap between repertoires was computed as shared unique clonotypes divided by the size of the smaller repertoire. Repertoire richness was assessed with RTK rarefaction, the Chao1 estimator, and Recon v2.1 estimates of unobserved clonotypes. For all TCRbeta clonotypes obtained by the gDNA method from a handful of donors, generation probabilities were computed with OLGA. The table was pulled from immuneACCESS by TCRdb, which kept in-frame rearrangements only. Such tables lose some clones; where checked, under half of the loss comes from unresolved V genes, and the rest has no known cause. The V and J calls and clone size come from that table; D and trimming were worked out from the DNA. The sample contains 950,000 to 1,300,000 clones, under 80% of them found a single time. Of the sample, about 1.5% is held by the ten largest clones.

The donors were healthy, HIV-negative adults who had no recently reported acute infections or vaccinations. Only Caucasian adults living in Nashville, Tennessee, USA were represented among the donors. CD4+ T cells were enriched by magnetic negative selection, after which naive cells were positively selected on CD45RA and the negative fraction was taken as the memory subset. Blood was obtained by leukapheresis, after which PBMCs were separated by Ficoll-Histopaque density gradient centrifugation and cryopreserved in liquid nitrogen vapor phase. Analytical flow cytometry was used to check the purity and quantity of every magnetically sorted T cell population. Genomic DNA was isolated from every sorted fraction and measured by UV absorbance on a Nanodrop 2000c.

The chain uses TRBV10-3 and TRBJ1-4; 9 bases in the middle match TRBD1. The receptor's source is a man aged 18 to 29 in good health. Sample: memory CD4+ T cells sorted from blood. The sample's cell subset or site label, decoded: CD45RA-negative fraction. The CDR3 protein is CAISPNRGPTNEKLFF. The nucleotide sequence is given as TGTGCCATCAGCCCCAACAGGGGGCCAACTAATGAAAAACTGTTTTTT.